This T cell receptor beta chain was documented in a study of blood T cell repertoires in COVID-19. Study in general: The study drew acute and convalescent COVID-19 samples from the United States, Italy and Spain. From T cells, B-cell-depleted T cells, or PBMCs came the material, which was cDNA or gDNA.

During active infection, Seattle patients enrolled and were then monitored through disease. Original methodology: Using reference gene primer amplification, nucleated cell counts were estimated. Some clones are missing from TCRdb's copy, which holds only in-frame ones; the method was immunoSEQ multiplex PCR. From that table come the V and J calls and clone size; the DNA was used to work out D and trimming. The data hold under 90,000 clones, with nearly 90% observed a single time. This clonotype was obtained from a woman between 45 and 65 years old with COVID-19, enrolled during active disease. Sequenced sample: peripheral blood.

The CDR3 DNA is TGTGCCAGCAACTCTCTACCAGGTACTCAGCCCCAGCATTTT. It codes for CASNSLPGTQPQHF. V usage is TRBV28 and J usage is TRBJ1-5; D is unclear. Germline V gives CDR1 MDHEN, CDR2 SYDVKM. This CDR3 comprises 14 residues. V lost 7 bases and J lost 6, with 16 bases in between. The full variable domain, its missing parts supplied by reference TRBV28 and TRBJ1-5, is DVKVTQSSRYLVKRTGEKVFLECVQDMDHENMFWYRQDPGLGLRLIYFSYDVKMKEKGDIPEGYSVSREKKERFSLILESASTNQTSMYLCASNSLPGTQPQHFGDGTRLSIL.